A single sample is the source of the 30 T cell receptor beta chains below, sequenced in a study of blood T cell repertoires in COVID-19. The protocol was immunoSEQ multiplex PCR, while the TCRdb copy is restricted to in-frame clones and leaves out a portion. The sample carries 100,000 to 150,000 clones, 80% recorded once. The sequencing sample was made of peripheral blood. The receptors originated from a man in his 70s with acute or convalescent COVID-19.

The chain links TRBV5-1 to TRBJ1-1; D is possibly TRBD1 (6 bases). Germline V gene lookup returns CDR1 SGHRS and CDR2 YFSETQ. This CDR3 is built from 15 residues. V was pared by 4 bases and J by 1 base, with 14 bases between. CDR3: CASSLWTVGNTEAFF. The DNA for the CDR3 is TGCGCCAGCAGCCTATGGACAGTAGGGAACACTGAAGCTTTCTTT.

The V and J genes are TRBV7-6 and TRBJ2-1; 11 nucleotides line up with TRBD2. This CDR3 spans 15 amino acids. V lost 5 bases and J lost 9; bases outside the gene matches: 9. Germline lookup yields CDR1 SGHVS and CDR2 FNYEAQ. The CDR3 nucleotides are TGTGCCAGCAGCCGTGGGACTAGCGGTGAGGGTGAGCAGTTCTTC. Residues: CASSRGTSGEGEQFF.

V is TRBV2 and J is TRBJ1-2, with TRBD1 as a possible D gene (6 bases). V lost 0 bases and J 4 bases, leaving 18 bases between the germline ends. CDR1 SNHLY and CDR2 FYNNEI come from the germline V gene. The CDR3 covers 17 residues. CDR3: CASSEAVAGVLLYGYTF. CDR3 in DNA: TGTGCCAGCAGTGAAGCGGTGGCAGGGGTCCTGCTCTATGGCTACACCTTC.

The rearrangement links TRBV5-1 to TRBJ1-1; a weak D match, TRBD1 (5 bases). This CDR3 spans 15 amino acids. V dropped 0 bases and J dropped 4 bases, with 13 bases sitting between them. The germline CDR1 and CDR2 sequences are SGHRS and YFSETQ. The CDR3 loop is CASSLADRTLTEAFF. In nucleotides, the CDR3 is TGCGCCAGCAGCTTGGCCGACCGGACACTCACTGAAGCTTTCTTT. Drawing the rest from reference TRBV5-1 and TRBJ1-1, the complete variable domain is KAGVTQTPRYLIKTRGQQVTLSCSPISGHRSVSWYQQTPGQGLQFLFEYFSETQRNKGNFPGRFSGRQFSNSRSEMNVSTLELGDSALYLCASSLADRTLTEAFFGQGTRLTVV.

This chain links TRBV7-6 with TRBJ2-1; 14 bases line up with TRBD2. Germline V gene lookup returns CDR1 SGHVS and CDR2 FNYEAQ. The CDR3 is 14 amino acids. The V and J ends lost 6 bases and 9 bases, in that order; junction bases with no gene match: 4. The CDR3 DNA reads TGTGCCAGCAGTTCTGGGACTAGCGGGGGTGAGCAGTTCTTC. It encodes CASSSGTSGGEQFF.

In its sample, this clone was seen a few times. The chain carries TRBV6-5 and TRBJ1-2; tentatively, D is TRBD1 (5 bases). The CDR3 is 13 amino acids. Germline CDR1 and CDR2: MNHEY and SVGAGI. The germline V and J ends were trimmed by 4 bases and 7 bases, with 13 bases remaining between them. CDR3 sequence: CASSFLTAGGYTF. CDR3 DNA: TGTGCCAGCAGTTTCCTGACAGCCGGTGGCTACACCTTC.

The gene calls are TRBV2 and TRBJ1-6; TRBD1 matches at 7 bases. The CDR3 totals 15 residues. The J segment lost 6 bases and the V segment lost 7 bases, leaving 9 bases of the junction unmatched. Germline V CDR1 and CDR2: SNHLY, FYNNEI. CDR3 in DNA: TGTGCCAGCACCAAAGGGACAGCAACTAATTCACCCCTCCACTTT. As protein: CASTKGTATNSPLHF.

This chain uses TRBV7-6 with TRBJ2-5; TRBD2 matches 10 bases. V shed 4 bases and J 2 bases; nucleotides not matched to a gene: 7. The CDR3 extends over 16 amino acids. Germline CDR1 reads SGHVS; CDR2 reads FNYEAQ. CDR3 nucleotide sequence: TGTGCCAGCAGCTCTTGGACTAGCGGTTTACAAGAGACCCAGTACTTC. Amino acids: CASSSWTSGLQETQYF. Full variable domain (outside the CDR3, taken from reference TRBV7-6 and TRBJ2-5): GAGVSQSPRYKVTKRGQDVALRCDPISGHVSLYWYRQALGQGPEFLTYFNYEAQQDKSGLPNDRFSAERPEGSISTLTIQRTEQRDSAMYRCASSSWTSGLQETQYFGPGTRLLVL.

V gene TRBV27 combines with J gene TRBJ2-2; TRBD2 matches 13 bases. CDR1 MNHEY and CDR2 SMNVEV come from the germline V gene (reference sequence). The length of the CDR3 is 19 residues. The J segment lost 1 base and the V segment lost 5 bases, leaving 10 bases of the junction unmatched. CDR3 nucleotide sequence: TGTGCCAGCAGTCCAAGAACTAGCGGGGGGGCAAAGAACACCGGGGAGCTGTTTTTT. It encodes CASSPRTSGGAKNTGELFF.

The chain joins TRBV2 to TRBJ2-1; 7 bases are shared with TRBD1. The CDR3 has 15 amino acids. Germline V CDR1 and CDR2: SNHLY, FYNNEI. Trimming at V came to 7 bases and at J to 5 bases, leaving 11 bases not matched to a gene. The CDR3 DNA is TGTGCCAGCAACCCGGACAGGCAAGTTCACAATGAGCAGTTCTTC. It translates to CASNPDRQVHNEQFF.

The CDR3 loop is CASSPPGQGAREQYF. The DNA for the CDR3 is TGTGCCAGCAGCCCTCCGGGACAGGGGGCGCGGGAGCAGTACTTC. V gene TRBV7-6 combines with J gene TRBJ2-7, with 12 bases lining up with TRBD1. The CDR3 extends over 15 amino acids. The V and J ends lost 5 bases and 7 bases, in that order; junction bases with no gene match: 9. Germline loops: CDR1 SGHVS, CDR2 FNYEAQ.

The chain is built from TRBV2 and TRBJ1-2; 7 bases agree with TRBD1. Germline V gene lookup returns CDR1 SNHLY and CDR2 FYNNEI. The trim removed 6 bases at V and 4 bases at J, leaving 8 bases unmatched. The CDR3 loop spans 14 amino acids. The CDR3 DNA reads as TGTGCCAGCAGGGTATTGACAGGGACCTATGGCTACACCTTC. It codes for CASRVLTGTYGYTF.

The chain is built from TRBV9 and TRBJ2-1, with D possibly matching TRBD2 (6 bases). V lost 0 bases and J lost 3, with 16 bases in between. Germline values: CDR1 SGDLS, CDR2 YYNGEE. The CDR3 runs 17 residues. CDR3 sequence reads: CASSVALQSAGYNEQFF. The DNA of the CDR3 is TGTGCCAGCAGCGTAGCTCTTCAGTCAGCGGGCTACAATGAGCAGTTCTTC.

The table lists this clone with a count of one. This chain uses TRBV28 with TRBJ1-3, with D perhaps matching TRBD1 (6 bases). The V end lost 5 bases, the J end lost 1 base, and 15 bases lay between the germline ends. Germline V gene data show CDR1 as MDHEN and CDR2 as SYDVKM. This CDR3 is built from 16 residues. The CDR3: CASSLGGLGSGNTIYF. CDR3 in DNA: TGTGCCAGCAGTCTAGGGGGTCTTGGTTCTGGAAACACCATATATTTT.

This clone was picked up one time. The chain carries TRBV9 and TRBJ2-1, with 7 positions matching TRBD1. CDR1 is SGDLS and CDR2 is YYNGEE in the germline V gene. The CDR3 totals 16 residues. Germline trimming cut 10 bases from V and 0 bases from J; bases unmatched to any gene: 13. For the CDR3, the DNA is TGTGCCGCAAGTCAGGGGGTGACGGGCTCCTACAATGAGCAGTTCTTC. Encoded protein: CAASQGVTGSYNEQFF.

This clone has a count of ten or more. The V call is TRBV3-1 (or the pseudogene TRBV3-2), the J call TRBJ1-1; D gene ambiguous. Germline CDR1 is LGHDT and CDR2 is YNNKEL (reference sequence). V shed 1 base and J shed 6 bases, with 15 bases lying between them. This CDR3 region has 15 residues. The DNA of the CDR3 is TGTGCCAGCAGCCAAGTTCGCTCCCCGTTAGCTGAAGCTTTCTTT. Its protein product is CASSQVRSPLAEAFF.

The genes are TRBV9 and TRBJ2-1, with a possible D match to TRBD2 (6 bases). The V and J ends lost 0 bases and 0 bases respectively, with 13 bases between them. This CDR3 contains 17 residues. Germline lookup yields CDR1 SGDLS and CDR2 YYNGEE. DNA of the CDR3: TGTGCCAGCAGCGTAGGAAGCGGGCCCGCCTCCTACAATGAGCAGTTCTTC. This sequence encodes CASSVGSGPASYNEQFF.

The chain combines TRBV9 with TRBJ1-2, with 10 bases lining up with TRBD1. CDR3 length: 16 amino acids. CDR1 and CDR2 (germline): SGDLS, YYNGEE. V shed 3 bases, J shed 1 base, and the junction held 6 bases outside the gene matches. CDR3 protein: CASSGRQGAFNYGYTF. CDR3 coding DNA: TGTGCCAGCAGCGGTCGACAGGGGGCGTTTAACTATGGCTACACCTTC.

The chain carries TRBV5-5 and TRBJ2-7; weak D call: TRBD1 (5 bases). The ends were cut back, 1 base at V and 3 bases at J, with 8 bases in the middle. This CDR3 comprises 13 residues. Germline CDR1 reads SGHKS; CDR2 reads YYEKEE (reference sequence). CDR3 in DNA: TGTGCCAGCAGCTTGCCAGGGTTCTACGAGCAGTACTTC. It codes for CASSLPGFYEQYF.

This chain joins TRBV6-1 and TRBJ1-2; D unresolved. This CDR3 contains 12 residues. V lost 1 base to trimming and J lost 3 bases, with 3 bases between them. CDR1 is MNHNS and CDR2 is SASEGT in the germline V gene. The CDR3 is CASSEGDYGYTF. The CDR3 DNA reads TGTGCCAGCAGTGAAGGAGACTATGGCTACACCTTC.

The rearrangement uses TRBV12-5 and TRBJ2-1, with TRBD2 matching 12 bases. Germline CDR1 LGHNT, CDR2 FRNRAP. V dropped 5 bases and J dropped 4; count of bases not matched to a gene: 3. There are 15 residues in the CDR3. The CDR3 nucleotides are TGTGCTAGTGGTACACTAGCGGGGGGTTACAATGAGCAGTTCTTC. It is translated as CASGTLAGGYNEQFF.

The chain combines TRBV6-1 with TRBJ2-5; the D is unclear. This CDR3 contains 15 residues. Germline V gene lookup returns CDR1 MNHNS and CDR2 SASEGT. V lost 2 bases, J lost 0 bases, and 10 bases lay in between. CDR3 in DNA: TGTGCCAGCAGTGAATGGGCCACGTACCAAGAGACCCAGTACTTC. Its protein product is CASSEWATYQETQYF.

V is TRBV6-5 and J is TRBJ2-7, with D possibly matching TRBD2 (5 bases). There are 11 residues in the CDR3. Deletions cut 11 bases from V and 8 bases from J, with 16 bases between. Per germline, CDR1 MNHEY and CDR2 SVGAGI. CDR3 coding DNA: TGTGCCGGAGGCAGTTGGATTAAGCAGTACTTC. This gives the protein CAGGSWIKQYF.

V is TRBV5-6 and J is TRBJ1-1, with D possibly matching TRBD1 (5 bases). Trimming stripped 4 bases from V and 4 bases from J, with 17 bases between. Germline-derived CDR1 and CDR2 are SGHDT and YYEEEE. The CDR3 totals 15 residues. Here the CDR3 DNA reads TGTGCCAGCAGCAAGAAGTTAACAGGTCCCACTGAAGCTTTCTTT. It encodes CASSKKLTGPTEAFF.

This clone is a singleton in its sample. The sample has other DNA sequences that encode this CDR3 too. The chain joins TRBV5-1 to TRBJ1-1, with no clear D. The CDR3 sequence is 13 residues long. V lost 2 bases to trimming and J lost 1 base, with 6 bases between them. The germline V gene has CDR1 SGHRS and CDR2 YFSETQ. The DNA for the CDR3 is TGCGCCAGCAGCTTTACGAGGAACACTGAAGCTTTCTTT. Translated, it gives CASSFTRNTEAFF.

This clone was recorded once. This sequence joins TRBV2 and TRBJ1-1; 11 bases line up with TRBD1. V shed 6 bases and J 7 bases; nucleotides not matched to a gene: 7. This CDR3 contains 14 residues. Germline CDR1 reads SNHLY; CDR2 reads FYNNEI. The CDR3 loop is CASSDGQGASEAFF. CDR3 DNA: TGTGCCAGCAGCGATGGACAGGGGGCGAGTGAAGCTTTCTTT.

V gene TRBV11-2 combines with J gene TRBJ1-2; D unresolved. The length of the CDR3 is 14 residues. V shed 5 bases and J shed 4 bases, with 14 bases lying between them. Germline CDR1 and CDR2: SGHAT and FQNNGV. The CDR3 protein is CASSQLLPGYGYTF. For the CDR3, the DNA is TGTGCCAGCAGCCAACTACTCCCGGGCTATGGCTACACCTTC.

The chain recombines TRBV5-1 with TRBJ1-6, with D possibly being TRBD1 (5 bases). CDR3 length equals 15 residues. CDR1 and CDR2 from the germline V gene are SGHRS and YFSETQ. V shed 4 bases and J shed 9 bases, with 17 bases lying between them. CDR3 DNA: TGCGCCAGCAGCCCGTCACAGGCGGTAGGTTCACCCCTCCACTTT. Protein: CASSPSQAVGSPLHF.

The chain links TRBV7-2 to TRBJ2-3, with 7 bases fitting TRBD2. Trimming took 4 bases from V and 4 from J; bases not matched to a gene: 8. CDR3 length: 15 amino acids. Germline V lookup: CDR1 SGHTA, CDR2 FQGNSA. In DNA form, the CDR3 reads TGTGCCAGCAGCTCCGGGGGGTTTAGCCCAGATACGCAGTATTTT. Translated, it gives CASSSGGFSPDTQYF. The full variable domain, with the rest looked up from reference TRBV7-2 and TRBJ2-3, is GAGVSQSPSNKVTEKGKDVELRCDPISGHTALYWYRQSLGQGLEFLIYFQGNSAPDKSGLPSDRFSAERTGGSVSTLTIQRTQQEDSAVYLCASSSGGFSPDTQYFGPGTRLTVL.

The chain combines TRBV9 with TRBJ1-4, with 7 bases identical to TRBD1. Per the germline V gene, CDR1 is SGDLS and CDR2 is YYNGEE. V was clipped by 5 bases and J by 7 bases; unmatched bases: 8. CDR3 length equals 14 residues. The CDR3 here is CASSPTGSGEKLFF. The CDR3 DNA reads TGTGCCAGCAGTCCGACAGGGAGTGGTGAAAAACTGTTTTTT.